The entry that follows covers one T cell receptor beta chain sequence. This sample is part of a study of PD-L1 blockade in urothelial cancer. Study information: It was at 3 weeks (second dose) and 6 weeks after treatment start that blood was analyzed. Blood samples contained a median about 150,000 T cells.

Method: immunoSEQ multiplex PCR; TCRdb's copy keeps in-frame clones and lacks some. Here the sample spans approximately 100,000 clones, roughly 88% being singletons. Per-patient samples, pretreatment and on-treatment, numbered 1 to 8. This CDR3 has 14 amino acids. V was clipped by 1 base and J by 2 bases, with 8 bases between them. The germline gives CDR1 SGHRS, CDR2 YFSETQ. The material was PBMCs, obtained around atezolizumab (anti-PD-L1) treatment. The TCR originated in a man between 45 and 60 years old with urothelial cancer. The chain is built from TRBV5-1 and TRBJ2-3; D uncertain. CDR3: CASSLLGLTDTQYF. CDR3 in DNA: TGCGCCAGCAGCTTGCTGGGCCTCACAGATACGCAGTATTTT.